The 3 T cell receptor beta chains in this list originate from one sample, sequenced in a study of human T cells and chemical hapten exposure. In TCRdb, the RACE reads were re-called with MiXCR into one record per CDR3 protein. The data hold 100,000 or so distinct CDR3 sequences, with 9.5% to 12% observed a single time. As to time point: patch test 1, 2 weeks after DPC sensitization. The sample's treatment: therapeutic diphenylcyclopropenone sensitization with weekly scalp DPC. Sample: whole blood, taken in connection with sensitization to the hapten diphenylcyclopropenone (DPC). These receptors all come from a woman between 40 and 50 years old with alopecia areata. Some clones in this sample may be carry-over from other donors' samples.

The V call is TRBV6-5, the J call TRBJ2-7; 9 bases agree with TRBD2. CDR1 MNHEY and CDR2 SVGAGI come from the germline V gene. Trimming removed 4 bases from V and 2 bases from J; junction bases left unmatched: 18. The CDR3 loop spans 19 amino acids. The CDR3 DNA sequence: TGTGCCAGCAGTTCACCTAGCGGGACTCGGACTCCAGTAACCTACGAGCAGTACTTC. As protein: CASSSPSGTRTPVTYEQYF.

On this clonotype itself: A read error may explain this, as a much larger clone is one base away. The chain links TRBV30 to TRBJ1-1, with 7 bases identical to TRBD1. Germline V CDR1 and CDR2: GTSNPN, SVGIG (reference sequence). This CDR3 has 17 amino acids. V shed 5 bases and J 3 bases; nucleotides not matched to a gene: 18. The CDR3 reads CAWATRYSYQGDTEAFF. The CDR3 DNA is TGTGCCTGGGCCACGAGGTACTCCTACCAGGGGGACACTGAAGCTTTCTTT.

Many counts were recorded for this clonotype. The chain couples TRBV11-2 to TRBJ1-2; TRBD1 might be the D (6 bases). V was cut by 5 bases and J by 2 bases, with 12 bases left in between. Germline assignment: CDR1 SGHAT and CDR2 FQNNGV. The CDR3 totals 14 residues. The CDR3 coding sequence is TGTGCCAGCAGCCCTGCCGGGACAAACTATGGCTACACCTTC. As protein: CASSPAGTNYGYTF.